Below, one TCR beta chain is given with its context. The data were taken from a study of blood T cell repertoires in COVID-19. Looking at the study overall: T cells, B-cell-depleted T cells, or PBMCs provided the cDNA or gDNA that served as material.

Participants' reported clinical history set cohort assignment. TCRdb's table, derived via immunoSEQ multiplex PCR, lists solely in-frame clones and lacks some. The data show about 480,000 clones, roughly 90% seen once. Trimming at V came to 2 bases and at J to 3 bases, leaving 8 bases not matched to a gene. Germline V lookup: CDR1 LNHDA, CDR2 SQIVND (reference sequence). The CDR3 spans 18 residues. The V and J genes are TRBV19 and TRBJ2-7, with TRBD2 identical over 15 bases. This TCR derives from a woman aged 40 to 50 who had recovered from COVID-19. The material sequenced was PBMCs or T cells enriched from blood (not recorded which). CDR3 in DNA: TGTGCCAGTAGTATAATCCCCGGACTAGCGGGAGGGAGCTACGAGCAGTACTTC. Translating it yields CASSIIPGLAGGSYEQYF.